This T cell receptor (beta chain) was sequenced in a study of T cell repertoires in ileal Crohn's disease. This clone appeared a single time. Antigen unknown. The assay was immunoSEQ multiplex PCR, and TCRdb's table has in-frame clones only and misses some. The sample includes roughly 5,000 clones, roughly 84% of them seen just once. This CDR3 has 14 residues. The V end was cut by 5 bases, the J end by 0 bases, with 11 bases between. From germline, CDR1 is SGHTA and CDR2 FQGNSA. Broader study findings: High-frequency clones were more common in sorted CD8 than CD4 cells.

Source material: ileal tissue. The chain employs TRBV7-2 and TRBJ2-7, with D hard to call. The origin of this receptor is an adult with Crohn's disease. The chain's CDR3 is CASSPETSSYEQYF. CDR3 bases: TGTGCCAGCAGCCCGGAGACGAGCTCCTACGAGCAGTACTTC.